These T cell receptor beta chains were read from a single sample in a study of T cell responses to AZD1222 COVID-19 vaccine. Data came from immunoSEQ multiplex PCR; TCRdb stores just in-frame clones and leaves some out. This sample has 150,000 or so clones, with 86% found just once. The sample consisted of peripheral blood, taken on day 0 of MenACWY control vaccination. The receptors stem from an adult in good health. CDR3s include the opening cysteine and the closing phenylalanine or tryptophan. The D gene is left open where the match is weak. The listing skips clone size in some rows; elsewhere it reads once, few, many or a size class.

J gene,D gene,V gene,clone size,CDR3 protein,CDR3 DNA
TRBJ1-4,NA,TRBV15,few,CATSRDRHGNEKLFF,TGTGCCACCAGCAGAGATCGTCACGGCAATGAAAAACTGTTTTTT
TRBJ1-1,NA,TRBV5-1,NA,CASQGSIGNTEAFF,TGCGCCAGCCAGGGAAGCATCGGGAACACTGAAGCTTTCTTT
TRBJ1-2,NA,TRBV5-1,once,CASSLELGTGMVGYTF,TGCGCCAGCAGCTTGGAGTTAGGGACGGGGATGGTTGGCTACACCTTC
TRBJ1-1,TRBD1,TRBV29-1,NA,CSARQGIPEAFF,TGCAGCGCGAGACAGGGGATCCCTGAAGCTTTCTTT
TRBJ1-1,TRBD1,TRBV4-1,NA,CASSHLKQGPGTEAFF,TGCGCCAGCAGCCACCTCAAACAGGGGCCCGGCACTGAAGCTTTCTTT
TRBJ1-4,NA,TRBV19,NA,CASTSGDTTNEKLFF,TGTGCCAGTACTAGCGGGGATACGACTAATGAAAAACTGTTTTTT
TRBJ2-1,NA,TRBV27,NA,CASSPLHRGGNEQFF,TGTGCCAGCAGCCCCCTCCACAGGGGGGGCAATGAGCAGTTCTTC
TRBJ2-1,TRBD1,TRBV4-3,NA,CASSQEGTGALYNEQFF,TGCGCCAGCAGCCAAGAGGGGACAGGGGCCCTTTACAATGAGCAGTTCTTC
TRBJ1-5,TRBD1,TRBV7-8,once,CASSAGQGARNQPQHF,TGTGCCAGCAGCGCGGGACAGGGGGCGCGGAATCAGCCCCAGCATTTT
TRBJ2-3,TRBD1,TRBV5-1,NA,CASRPQGEYTDTQYF,TGCGCCAGCAGACCTCAGGGGGAATACACAGATACGCAGTATTTT
TRBJ1-3,NA,TRBV27,NA,CASKLLGGAGNTIYF,TGTGCCAGCAAGTTACTGGGGGGGGCTGGAAACACCATATATTTT
TRBJ2-7,NA,TRBV20-1,NA,CSASDRDLYEQYF,TGCAGTGCTAGTGATAGGGATCTCTACGAGCAGTACTTC
TRBJ1-1,NA,TRBV11-3,NA,CASNSGADTEAFF,TGTGCCAGCAATAGTGGGGCTGACACTGAAGCTTTCTTT
TRBJ2-7,NA,TRBV12-5,NA,CASGLVVGAGEQYF,TGTGCTAGTGGTTTGGTCGTAGGGGCGGGCGAGCAGTACTTC
TRBJ1-2,NA,TRBV7-9,NA,CASSFLDSGRPTF,TGTGCCAGCAGCTTTCTGGATTCGGGACGCCCGACCTTC
TRBJ1-5,TRBD1,TRBV6-5,NA,CASRTVDRGDQPQHF,TGTGCCAGCAGAACTGTGGACAGGGGGGATCAGCCCCAGCATTTT
TRBJ1-2,NA,TRBV20-1,NA,CSAFGVGGYTF,TGCAGTGCCTTTGGGGTCGGTGGCTACACCTTC
TRBJ1-2,NA,TRBV28,NA,CASTRTNYGYTF,TGTGCCAGCACCCGGACTAACTATGGCTACACCTTC
TRBJ2-1,NA,TRBV7-9,NA,CASSFEEINEQFF,TGTGCCAGCAGCTTCGAGGAGATCAATGAGCAGTTCTTC
TRBJ1-2,TRBD1,TRBV28,once,CASSTEATGRYGYTF,TGTGCCAGCAGTACCGAGGCGACAGGGCGCTATGGCTACACCTTC
TRBJ1-2,TRBD1,TRBV11-2,once,CASSTHRQGRWGNYGYTF,TGTGCCAGCAGCACCCATAGACAGGGGCGGTGGGGTAACTATGGCTACACCTTC
TRBJ2-5,TRBD2,TRBV7-6,NA,CASSLKLGTAGGLETQYF,TGTGCCAGCAGCTTAAAGTTGGGGACCGCGGGGGGGCTGGAGACCCAGTACTTC
TRBJ2-1,NA,TRBV21-1,once,CASSNESAYNEQFF,TGTGCCAGCAGCAACGAGTCTGCCTACAATGAGCAGTTCTTC
TRBJ2-1,TRBD2,TRBV5-4,NA,CASSLEGSGGPYNEQFF,TGTGCCAGCAGCTTGGAGGGTAGCGGGGGGCCCTACAATGAGCAGTTCTTC
TRBJ2-7,TRBD2,TRBV7-9,few,CASSWGLVTNEQYF,TGTGCCAGCAGCTGGGGACTAGTAACAAACGAGCAGTACTTC
TRBJ1-3,TRBD1,TRBV29-1,NA,CSVLGQGDSGNTIYF,TGCAGCGTCTTGGGACAGGGGGACTCTGGAAACACCATATATTTT
TRBJ2-7,TRBD1,TRBV11-3,NA,CASSHRQGPYEQYF,TGTGCCAGCAGCCACAGACAGGGGCCCTACGAGCAGTACTTC